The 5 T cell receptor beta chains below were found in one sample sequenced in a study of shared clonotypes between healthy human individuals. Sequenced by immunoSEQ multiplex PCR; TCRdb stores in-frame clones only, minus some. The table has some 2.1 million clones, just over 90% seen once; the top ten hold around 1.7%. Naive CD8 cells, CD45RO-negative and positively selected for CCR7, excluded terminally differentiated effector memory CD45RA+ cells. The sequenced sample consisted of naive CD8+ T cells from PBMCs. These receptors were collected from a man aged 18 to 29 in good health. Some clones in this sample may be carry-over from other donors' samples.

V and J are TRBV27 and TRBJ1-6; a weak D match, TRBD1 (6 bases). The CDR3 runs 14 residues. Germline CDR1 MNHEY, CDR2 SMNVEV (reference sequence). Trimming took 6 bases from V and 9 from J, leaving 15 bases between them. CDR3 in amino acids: CASRNRDRFSPLHF. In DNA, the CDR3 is TGTGCCAGCAGGAACAGGGATAGGTTTTCACCCCTCCACTTT.

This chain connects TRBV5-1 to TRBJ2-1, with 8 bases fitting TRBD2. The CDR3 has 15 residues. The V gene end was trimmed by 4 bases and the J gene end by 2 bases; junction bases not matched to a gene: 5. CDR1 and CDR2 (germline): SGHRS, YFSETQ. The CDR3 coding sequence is TGCGCCAGCAGCCCCGGGACTAGAGCCTACAATGAGCAGTTCTTC. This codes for CASSPGTRAYNEQFF.

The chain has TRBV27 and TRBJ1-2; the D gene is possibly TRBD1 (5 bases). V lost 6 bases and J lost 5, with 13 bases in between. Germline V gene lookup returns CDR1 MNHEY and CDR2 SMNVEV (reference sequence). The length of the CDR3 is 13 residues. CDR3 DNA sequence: TGTGCCAGCAGCCCGGGACGGATTTATGGCTACACCTTC. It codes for CASSPGRIYGYTF.

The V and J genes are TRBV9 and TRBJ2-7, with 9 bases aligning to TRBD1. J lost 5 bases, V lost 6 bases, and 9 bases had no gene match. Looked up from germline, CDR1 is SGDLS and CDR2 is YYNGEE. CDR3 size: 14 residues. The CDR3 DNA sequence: TGTGCCAGCACCGCAGGGGACAGGGCTAACGAGCAGTACTTC. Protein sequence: CASTAGDRANEQYF.

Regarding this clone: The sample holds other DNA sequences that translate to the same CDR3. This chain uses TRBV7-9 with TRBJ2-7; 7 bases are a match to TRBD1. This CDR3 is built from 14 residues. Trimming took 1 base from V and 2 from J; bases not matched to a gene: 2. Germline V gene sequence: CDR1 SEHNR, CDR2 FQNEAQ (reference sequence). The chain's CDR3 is CASSLGTGAYEQYF. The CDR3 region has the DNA TGTGCCAGCAGCTTAGGTACAGGGGCCTACGAGCAGTACTTC.